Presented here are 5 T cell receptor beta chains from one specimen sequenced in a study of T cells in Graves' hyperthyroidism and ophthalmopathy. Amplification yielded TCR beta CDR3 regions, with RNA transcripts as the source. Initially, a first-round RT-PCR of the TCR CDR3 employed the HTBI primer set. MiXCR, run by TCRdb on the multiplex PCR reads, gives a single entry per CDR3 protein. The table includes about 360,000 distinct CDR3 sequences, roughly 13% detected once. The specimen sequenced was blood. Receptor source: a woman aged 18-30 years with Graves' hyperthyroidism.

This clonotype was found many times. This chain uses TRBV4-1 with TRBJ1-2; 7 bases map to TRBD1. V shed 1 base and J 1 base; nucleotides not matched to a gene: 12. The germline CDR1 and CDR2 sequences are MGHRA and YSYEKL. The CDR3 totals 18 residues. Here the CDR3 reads CASSQVIIFAGGNYGYTF. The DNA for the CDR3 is TGCGCCAGCAGCCAAGTGATCATCTTTGCAGGGGGTAACTATGGCTACACCTTC.

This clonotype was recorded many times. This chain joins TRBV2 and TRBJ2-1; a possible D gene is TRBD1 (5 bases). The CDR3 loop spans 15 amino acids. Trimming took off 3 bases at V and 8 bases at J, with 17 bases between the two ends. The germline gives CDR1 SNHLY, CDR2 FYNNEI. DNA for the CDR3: TGTGCCAGCAGTGAGGATTGGACATTTTCCGATGAGCAGTTCTTC. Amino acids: CASSEDWTFSDEQFF. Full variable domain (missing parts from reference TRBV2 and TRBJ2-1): EPEVTQTPSHQVTQMGQEVILRCVPISNHLYFYWYRQILGQKVEFLVSFYNNEISEKSEIFDDQFSVERPDGSNFTLKIRSTKLEDSAMYFCASSEDWTFSDEQFFGPGTRLTVL.

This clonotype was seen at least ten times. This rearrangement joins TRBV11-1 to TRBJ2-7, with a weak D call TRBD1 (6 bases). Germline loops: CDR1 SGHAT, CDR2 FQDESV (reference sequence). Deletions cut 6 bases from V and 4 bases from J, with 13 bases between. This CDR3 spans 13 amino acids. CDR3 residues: CASRQGETYEQYF. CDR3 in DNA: TGTGCCAGCAGACAGGGTGAAACGTACGAGCAGTACTTC.

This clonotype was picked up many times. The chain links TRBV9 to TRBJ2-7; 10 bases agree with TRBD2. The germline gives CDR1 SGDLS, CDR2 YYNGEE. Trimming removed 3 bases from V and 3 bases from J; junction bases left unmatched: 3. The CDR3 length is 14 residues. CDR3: CASSGASGGYEQYF. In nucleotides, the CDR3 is TGTGCCAGCAGCGGTGCTAGCGGGGGCTACGAGCAGTACTTC.

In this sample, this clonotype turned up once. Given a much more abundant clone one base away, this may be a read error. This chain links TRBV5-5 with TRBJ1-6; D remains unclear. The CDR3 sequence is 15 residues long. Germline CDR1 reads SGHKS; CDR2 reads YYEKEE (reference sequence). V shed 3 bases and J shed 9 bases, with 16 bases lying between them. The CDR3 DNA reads TGTGCCAGCAGCTCGACCCCTGTCAGCATTTCACCCCTCCACTTT. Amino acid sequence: CASSSTPVSISPLHF. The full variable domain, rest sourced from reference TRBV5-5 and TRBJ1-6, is DAGVTQSPTHLIKTRGQQVTLRCSPISGHKSVSWYQQVLGQGPQFIFQYYEKEERGRGNFPDRFSARQFPNYSSELNVNALLLGDSALYLCASSSTPVSISPLHFGNGTRLTVT.